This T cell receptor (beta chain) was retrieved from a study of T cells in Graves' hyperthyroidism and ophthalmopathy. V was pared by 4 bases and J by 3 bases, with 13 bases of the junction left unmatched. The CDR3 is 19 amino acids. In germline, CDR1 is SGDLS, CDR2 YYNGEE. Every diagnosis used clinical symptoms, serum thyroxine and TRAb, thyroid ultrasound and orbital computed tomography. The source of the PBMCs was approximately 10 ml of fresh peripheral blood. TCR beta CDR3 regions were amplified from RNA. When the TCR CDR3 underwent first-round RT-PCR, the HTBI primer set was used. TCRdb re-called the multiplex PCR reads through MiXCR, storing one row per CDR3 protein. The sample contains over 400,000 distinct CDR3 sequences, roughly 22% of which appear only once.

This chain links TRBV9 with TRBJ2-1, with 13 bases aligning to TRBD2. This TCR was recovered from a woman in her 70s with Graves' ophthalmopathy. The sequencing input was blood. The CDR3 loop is CASSPPPSGLAGHYNEQFF. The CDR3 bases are TGTGCCAGCAGCCCACCCCCCTCGGGACTAGCGGGACACTACAATGAGCAGTTCTTC.